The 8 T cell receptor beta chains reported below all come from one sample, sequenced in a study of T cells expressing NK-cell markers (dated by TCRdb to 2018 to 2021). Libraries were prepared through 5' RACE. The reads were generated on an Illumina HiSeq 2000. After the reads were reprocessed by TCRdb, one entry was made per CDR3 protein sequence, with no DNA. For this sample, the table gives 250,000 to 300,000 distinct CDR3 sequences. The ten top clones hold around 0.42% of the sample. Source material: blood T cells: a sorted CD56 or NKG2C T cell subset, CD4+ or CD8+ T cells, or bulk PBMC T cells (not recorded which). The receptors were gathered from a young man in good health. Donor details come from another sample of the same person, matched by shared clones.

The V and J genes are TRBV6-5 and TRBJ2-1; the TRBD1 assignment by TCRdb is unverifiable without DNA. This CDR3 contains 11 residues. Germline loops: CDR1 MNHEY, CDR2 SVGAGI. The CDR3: CASIGWGRQFF.

Here the CDR3 reads CASSPREDHGELFF. The V call is TRBV21-1, the J call TRBJ2-2; TCRdb reports TRBD2, a call that lacks DNA to check it against. TRBV21-1 is a documented pseudogene. This CDR3 spans 14 amino acids.

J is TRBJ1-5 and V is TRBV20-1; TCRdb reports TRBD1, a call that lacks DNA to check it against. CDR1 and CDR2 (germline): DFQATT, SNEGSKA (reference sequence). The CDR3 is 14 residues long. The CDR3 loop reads CSASRGQGNQPQHF.

CDR3 sequence reads: CASSPSKSQYF. The rearrangement links TRBV11-2 to TRBJ2-5. From germline, CDR1 is SGHAT and CDR2 FQNNGV. The CDR3 has 11 amino acids.

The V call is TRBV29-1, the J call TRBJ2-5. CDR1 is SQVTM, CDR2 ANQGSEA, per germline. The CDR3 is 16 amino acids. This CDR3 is CSVVGLGFGRQETQYF.

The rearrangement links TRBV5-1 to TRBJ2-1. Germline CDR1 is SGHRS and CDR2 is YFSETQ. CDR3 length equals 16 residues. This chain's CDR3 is CASSPGRTTQYNEQFF. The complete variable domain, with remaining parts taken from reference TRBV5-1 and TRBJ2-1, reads KAGVTQTPRYLIKTRGQQVTLSCSPISGHRSVSWYQQTPGQGLQFLFEYFSETQRNKGNFPGRFSGRQFSNSRSEMNVSTLELGDSALYLCASSPGRTTQYNEQFFGPGTRLTVL.

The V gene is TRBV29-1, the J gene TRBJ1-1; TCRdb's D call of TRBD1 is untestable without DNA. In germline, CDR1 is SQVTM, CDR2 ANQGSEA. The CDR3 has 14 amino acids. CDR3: CSVPIGQGISEAFF.

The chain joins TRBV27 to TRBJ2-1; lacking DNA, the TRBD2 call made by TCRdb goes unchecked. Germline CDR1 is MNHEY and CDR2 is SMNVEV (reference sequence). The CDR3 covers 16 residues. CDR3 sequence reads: CASCPLLAGRRGEQFF.